The text below deals with one TCR beta chain. This entry comes from a study of blood T cell repertoires in COVID-19. At the level of the study: Specimens from acute and convalescent COVID-19 originated in the United States, Italy and Spain. Sources were T cells, B-cell-depleted T cells, or PBMCs; the material itself was cDNA or gDNA.

In the study's own analysis: Reference gene primer amplification yielded estimated nucleated cell counts. Profiling relied on immunoSEQ multiplex PCR, and the TCRdb table lists in-frame clones only, not all of them. That table gives V, J and clone size, and the DNA gave D and trimming. The sample lists 250,000 to 350,000 clones, around 82% occurring once. This receptor was taken from a human donor with COVID-19, enrolled during active disease. The donor label of this sample is uncertain. Source material: peripheral blood.

CDR3 nucleotide sequence: TGTGCCAGTACCCCAACAGGGGGGGACTTCTATGGCTACACCTTC. Translation: CASTPTGGDFYGYTF. The chain joins TRBV19 to TRBJ1-2; 8 bases fit TRBD1. The ends lost 7 bases at V and 4 bases at J; junction bases unmatched: 11. Germline loops: CDR1 LNHDA, CDR2 SQIVND (reference sequence). This CDR3 comprises 15 residues.